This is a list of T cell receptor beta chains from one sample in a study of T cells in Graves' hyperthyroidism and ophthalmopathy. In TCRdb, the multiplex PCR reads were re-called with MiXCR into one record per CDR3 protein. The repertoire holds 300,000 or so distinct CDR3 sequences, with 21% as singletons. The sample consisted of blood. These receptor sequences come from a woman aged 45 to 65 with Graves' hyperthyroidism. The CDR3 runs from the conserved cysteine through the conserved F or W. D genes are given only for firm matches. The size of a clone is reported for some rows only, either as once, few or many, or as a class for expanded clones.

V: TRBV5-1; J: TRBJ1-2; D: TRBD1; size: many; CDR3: CASRPDRGGYGYTF; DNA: TGCGCCAGCAGACCCGACAGGGGCGGATATGGCTACACCTTC
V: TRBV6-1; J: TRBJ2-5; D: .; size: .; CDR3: CASSDTGTVRVQETQYF; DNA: TGTGCCAGCAGTGATACCGGGACGGTCCGGGTTCAAGAGACCCAGTACTTC
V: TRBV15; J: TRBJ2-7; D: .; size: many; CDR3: CATSRVRLASEQYF; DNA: TGTGCCACCAGCAGAGTTCGACTCGCCAGCGAGCAGTACTTC
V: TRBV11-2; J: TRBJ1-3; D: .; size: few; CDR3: CASSWGTSGNTIYF; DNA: TGTGCCAGCAGCTGGGGGACAAGTGGAAACACCATATATTTT
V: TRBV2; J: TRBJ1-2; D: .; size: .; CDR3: CASSPTGDYGYTF; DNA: TGTGCCAGCAGCCCCACAGGAGACTATGGCTACACCTTC
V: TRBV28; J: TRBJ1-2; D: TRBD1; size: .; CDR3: CASGTGAAGYTF; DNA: TGTGCATCTGGGACAGGGGCGGCTGGCTACACCTTC
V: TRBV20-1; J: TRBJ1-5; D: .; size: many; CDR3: CSVARSNQPQHF; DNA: TGCAGTGTGGCACGGAGCAATCAGCCCCAGCATTTT
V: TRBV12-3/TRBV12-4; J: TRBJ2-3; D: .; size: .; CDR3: CASSLDSATDTQYF; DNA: TGTGCCAGCAGTTTGGACAGTGCAACGGATACGCAGTATTTT
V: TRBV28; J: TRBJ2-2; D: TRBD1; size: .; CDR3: CASSFRGTGRVTGELFF; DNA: TGTGCCAGCAGTTTTAGGGGGACAGGGAGGGTCACCGGGGAGCTGTTTTTT
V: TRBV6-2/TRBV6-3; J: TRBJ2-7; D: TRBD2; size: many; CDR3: CASSAGLTYEQYF; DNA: TGTGCCAGCAGTGCGGGACTAACCTACGAGCAGTACTTC
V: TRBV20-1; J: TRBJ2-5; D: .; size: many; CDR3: CSARAWDPRIDWQETQYF; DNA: TGCAGTGCTAGAGCGTGGGACCCAAGGATTGACTGGCAAGAGACCCAGTACTTC
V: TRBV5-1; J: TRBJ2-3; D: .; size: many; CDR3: CASSPMTGDTQYF; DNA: TGCGCCAGCAGCCCTATGACTGGGGATACGCAGTATTTT
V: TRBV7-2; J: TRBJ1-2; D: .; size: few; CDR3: CASSEAAGITYGYTF; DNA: TGTGCCAGCAGCGAGGCAGCCGGGATCACCTATGGCTACACCTTC
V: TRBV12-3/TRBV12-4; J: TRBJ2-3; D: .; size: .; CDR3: CASSSTRRTERTDTQYF; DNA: TGTGCCAGCAGCTCTACGCGGCGGACAGAGCGGACAGATACGCAGTATTTT
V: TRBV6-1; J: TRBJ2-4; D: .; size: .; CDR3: CASSEPSTGIQYF; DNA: TGTGCCAGCAGTGAACCCAGCACGGGCATTCAGTACTTC
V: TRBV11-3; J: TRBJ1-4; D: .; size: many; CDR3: CASSLSGGTNEKLFF; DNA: TGTGCCAGCAGCTTATCGGGGGGAACTAATGAAAAACTGTTTTTT
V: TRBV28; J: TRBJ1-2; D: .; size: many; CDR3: CASSPGSQGDYGYTF; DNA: TGTGCCAGCAGTCCGGGATCCCAAGGGGACTATGGCTACACCTTC
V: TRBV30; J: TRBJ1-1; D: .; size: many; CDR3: CGAGTTEAFF; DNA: TGTGGTGCCGGAACCACTGAAGCTTTCTTT
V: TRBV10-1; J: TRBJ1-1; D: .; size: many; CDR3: CASSESRGNTEAFF; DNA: TGCGCCAGCAGTGAGTCCAGGGGGAACACTGAAGCTTTCTTT
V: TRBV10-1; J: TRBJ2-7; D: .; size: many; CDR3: CASSESSRYEQYF; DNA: TGCGCCAGCAGTGAGTCGTCTCGTTACGAGCAGTACTTC
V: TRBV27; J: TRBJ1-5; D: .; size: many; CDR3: CASRLGGGFSNQPQHF; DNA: TGTGCCAGCAGGCTCGGCGGGGGTTTTAGCAATCAGCCCCAGCATTTT
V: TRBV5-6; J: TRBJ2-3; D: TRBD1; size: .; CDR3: CASSPLAGTGDTDTQYF; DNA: TGTGCCAGCAGCCCGCTTGCCGGGACAGGGGACACAGATACGCAGTATTTT
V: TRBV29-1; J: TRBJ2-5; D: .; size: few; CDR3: CSVRTGYLQYF; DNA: TGCAGCGTTAGAACAGGGTACCTACAGTACTTC
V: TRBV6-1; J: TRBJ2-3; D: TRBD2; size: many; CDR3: CASRLAGITDTQYF; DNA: TGTGCCAGCAGGCTAGCGGGGATCACAGATACGCAGTATTTT
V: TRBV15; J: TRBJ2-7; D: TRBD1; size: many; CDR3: CATSRDRGNYEQYF; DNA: TGTGCCACCAGCAGGGACAGGGGCAACTACGAGCAGTACTTC
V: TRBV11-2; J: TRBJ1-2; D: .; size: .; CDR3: CASSPIPREGYTF; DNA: TGTGCCAGCAGCCCTATCCCCCGGGAAGGCTACACCTTC
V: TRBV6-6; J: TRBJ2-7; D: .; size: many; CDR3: CASSYGPGVYEQYF; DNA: TGTGCCAGCAGTTACGGACCGGGGGTTTACGAGCAGTACTTC
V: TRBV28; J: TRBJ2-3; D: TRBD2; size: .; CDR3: CASSFTSGGVSTDTQYF; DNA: TGTGCCAGCAGTTTCACTAGCGGGGGGGTGAGCACAGATACGCAGTATTTT
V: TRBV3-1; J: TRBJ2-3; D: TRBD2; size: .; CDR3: CASSEKIAGGTDTQYF; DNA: TGTGCCAGCAGCGAAAAAATAGCGGGGGGAACAGATACGCAGTATTTT
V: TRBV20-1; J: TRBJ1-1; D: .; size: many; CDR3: CSARRVNTEAFF; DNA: TGCAGTGCTAGACGAGTAAACACTGAAGCTTTCTTT
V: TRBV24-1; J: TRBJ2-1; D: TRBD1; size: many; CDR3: CATSDLPGQGKNEQFF; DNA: TGTGCCACCAGTGATCTCCCGGGACAGGGAAAAAATGAGCAGTTCTTC
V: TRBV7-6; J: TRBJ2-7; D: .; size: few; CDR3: CASSLAAGRGYEQYF; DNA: TGTGCCAGCAGCTTAGCGGCTGGACGGGGCTACGAGCAGTACTTC